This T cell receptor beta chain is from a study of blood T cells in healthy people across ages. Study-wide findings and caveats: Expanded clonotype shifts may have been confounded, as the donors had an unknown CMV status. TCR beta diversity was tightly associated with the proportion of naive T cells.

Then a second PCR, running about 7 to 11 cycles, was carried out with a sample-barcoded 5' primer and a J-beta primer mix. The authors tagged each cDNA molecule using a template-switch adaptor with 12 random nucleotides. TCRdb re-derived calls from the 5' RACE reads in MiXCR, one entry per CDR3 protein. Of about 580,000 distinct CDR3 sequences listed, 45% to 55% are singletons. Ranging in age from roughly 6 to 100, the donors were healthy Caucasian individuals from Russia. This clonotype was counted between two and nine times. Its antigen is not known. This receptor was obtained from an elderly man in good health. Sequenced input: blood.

CDR3 sequence (DNA): TGCGCCAGCAGCCAAGAGTCCGTGGCCTCCTATGGCTACACCTTC. Translated: CASSQESVASYGYTF. The chain is built from TRBV4-3 and TRBJ1-2, with D unresolved. Germline assignment: CDR1 LGHNA and CDR2 YSLEER. This CDR3 is built from 15 residues. Between the trimmed V and J ends, which lost 0 bases and 4 bases, there was a span of 12 bases.